A selection of T cell receptor beta chains follows, all from one sample in a study of shared clonotypes between healthy human individuals. Libraries were prepared by immunoSEQ multiplex PCR; TCRdb keeps only in-frame clonotypes and omits some of them. The profile shows millions of clones, 85% to 95% of them singletons. Sequencing was performed on naive CD8+ T cells sorted from blood. The receptors derive from a man between 18 and 35 years old in good health. The CDR3 runs from the conserved cysteine through the conserved F or W. D genes are given only for firm matches. Only some rows state a clone size, as once, few, many or a class for expanded clones.

j_call d_call v_call clone_size cdr3_length cdr3_nt cdr3_aa
TRBJ2-7 TRBD2 TRBV5-6 once 13 TGTGCCAGCAGCTACGGGGGAGGGTCCGAGCAGTACTTC CASSYGGGSEQYF
TRBJ2-7 TRBD1 TRBV4-1 - 15 TGCGCCAGCAGCCAAGATCAGGGGGTGCCCTACGAGCAGTACTTC CASSQDQGVPYEQYF
TRBJ2-7 TRBD2 TRBV5-6 - 16 TGTGCCAGCAGCTTAAATCTAGCGGAACACTCCTACGAGCAGTACTTC CASSLNLAEHSYEQYF
TRBJ1-1 - TRBV27 - 14 TGTGCCAGCAGTCGGACGCCTCGCGGCACTGAAGCTTTCTTT CASSRTPRGTEAFF
TRBJ1-1 - TRBV9 - 17 TGTGCCAGCAGCCCCACCCTCGCGGCAGGACTACACACTGAAGCTTTCTTT CASSPTLAAGLHTEAFF
TRBJ2-1 - TRBV18 - 18 TGTGCCAGCTCACCCCTTTCCGGGACTCCCAGCTCCTACAATGAGCAGTTCTTC CASSPLSGTPSSYNEQFF
TRBJ1-1 - TRBV5-1 - 18 TGCGCCAGCAGCTTGCCCCAAGATTCGGGGCGTGCGAACACTGAAGCTTTCTTT CASSLPQDSGRANTEAFF
TRBJ2-7 - TRBV30 - 14 TGTGCCTGGAGTGTAATGTTCAGGGAGGACGAGCAGTACTTC CAWSVMFREDEQYF
TRBJ1-3 - TRBV14 - 14 TGTGCCAGCAGCCAATACGTCTCTGGAAACACCATATATTTT CASSQYVSGNTIYF
TRBJ2-1 TRBD2 TRBV27 - 16 TGTGCCAGCAGTTCCCCACTAGCGGGGGTAGGTAATGAGCAGTTCTTC CASSSPLAGVGNEQFF
TRBJ2-3 - TRBV30 - 13 TGTGCCTGGAGTTCAGGGGGCACAGATACGCAGTATTTT CAWSSGGTDTQYF
TRBJ1-2 TRBD1 TRBV30 once 15 TGTGCCTGGAGTGCCTCTCGACAGGGGGGACGGGGCTACACCTTC CAWSASRQGGRGYTF
TRBJ2-3 TRBD2 TRBV28 - 14 TGTGCCAGCAGTTTAGCGGGAGACACAGATACGCAGTATTTT CASSLAGDTDTQYF
TRBJ2-7 TRBD2 TRBV7-2 - 16 TGTGCCAGCAGCTGGGGACTAGCGGGATCTCCCTACGAGCAGTACTTC CASSWGLAGSPYEQYF
TRBJ1-5 - TRBV19 - 15 TGTGCCAGTAGTCCAGAGGACGTCGGCAATCAGCCCCAGCATTTT CASSPEDVGNQPQHF
TRBJ2-7 - TRBV27 - 13 TGTGCCAGCAGTTCGGACAGTTCCTACGAGCAGTACTTC CASSSDSSYEQYF
TRBJ2-1 TRBD1 TRBV28 once 16 TGTGCCAGCAGTTCAACCAGGGACAGGGCCTACAATGAGCAGTTCTTC CASSSTRDRAYNEQFF
TRBJ1-1 - TRBV29-1 - 14 TGCAGCGACGCGGAGGGCCCGACGGACACTGAAGCTTTCTTT CSDAEGPTDTEAFF
TRBJ2-7 TRBD1 TRBV19 - 17 TGTGCCAGTAGTATAGATCATTTGGGACAGAGCTCCTACGAGCAGTACTTC CASSIDHLGQSSYEQYF
TRBJ2-5 - TRBV7-9 - 15 TGTGCCAGCAGCTTAGTGGCAGGGGCTCAAGAGACCCAGTACTTC CASSLVAGAQETQYF
TRBJ2-7 - TRBV7-2 - 16 TGTGCCAGCAGCTTAATAATAACTGGTGCAGGGCACGAGCAGTACTTC CASSLIITGAGHEQYF
TRBJ2-1 TRBD1 TRBV28 - 15 TGTGCCAGCAGTACTCCCGGACAGGGGGCGAATGAGCAGTTCTTC CASSTPGQGANEQFF
TRBJ1-1 - TRBV21-1 - 14 TGTGCCAGCAGCAAAGGCGGGACGCCCGCCGAAGCTTTCTTT CASSKGGTPAEAFF
TRBJ2-7 - TRBV23-1 - 13 TGCGCCAGCAGTCACCAGACTGAATACGAGCAGTACTTC CASSHQTEYEQYF
TRBJ2-7 - TRBV19 - 15 TGTGCCAGTAGTATCCAGGGCTTGCTCCACCACGAGCAGTACTTC CASSIQGLLHHEQYF
TRBJ2-7 TRBD2 TRBV7-2 - 14 TGTGCCAGCAGCCTAGCGGGGGGCACCTACGAGCAGTACTTC CASSLAGGTYEQYF
TRBJ2-7 TRBD1 TRBV4-1 - 13 TGCGCCAGCAGCTGGGACAGGGGATACGAGCAGTACTTC CASSWDRGYEQYF
TRBJ2-7 TRBD2 TRBV27 - 14 TGTGCCAGCAGTTTCGGGACTAGCGAAGACGAGCAGTACTTC CASSFGTSEDEQYF
TRBJ2-7 - TRBV5-6 - 12 TGTGCCAGCAGCACCACAGGGTACGAGCAGTACTTC CASSTTGYEQYF
TRBJ1-2 TRBD1 TRBV7-6 - 13 TGTGCCAGCAGCTTATCAGGGGGTAAAGGCTACACCTTC CASSLSGGKGYTF
TRBJ1-2 - TRBV5-6 - 15 TGTGCCAGCAGCTTGGTGTCCTCTGGAGACTATGGCTACACCTTC CASSLVSSGDYGYTF
TRBJ1-1 - TRBV5-1 - 16 TGCGCCAGCAGCTTGGCCTTCGGGGGTAGGAACACTGAAGCTTTCTTT CASSLAFGGRNTEAFF
TRBJ2-2 - TRBV9 - 14 TGTGCCAGCAGCGTAGGGCGGGACACCGGGGAGCTGTTTTTT CASSVGRDTGELFF
TRBJ2-1 TRBD2 TRBV14 - 17 TGTGCCAGCAGCCCGCAGGGGGCCCTAGCGGGAGCCGATGAGCAGTTCTTC CASSPQGALAGADEQFF
TRBJ2-7 - TRBV5-6 - 13 TGTGCCAGCAGCTTGTTTAGTGCCTACGAGCAGTACTTC CASSLFSAYEQYF
TRBJ2-7 TRBD1 TRBV9 - 15 TGTGCCAGCAGCGTGGGACAGGGGCGAACCTACGAGCAGTACTTC CASSVGQGRTYEQYF
TRBJ1-5 TRBD1 TRBV10-3 once 14 TGTGCCATCAGTTCTACAGGGGGCAATCAGCCCCAGCATTTT CAISSTGGNQPQHF
TRBJ1-3 - TRBV10-1 - 14 TGCGCCAGCAGTGAGGGGATCTCTGGAAACACCATATATTTT CASSEGISGNTIYF
TRBJ2-1 TRBD1 TRBV4-3 - 15 TGCGCCAGCAGCCTCGGACAGGGGGGCTGGAATGAGCAGTTCTTC CASSLGQGGWNEQFF
TRBJ2-2 TRBD2 TRBV13 - 19 TGTGCCAGCAGCTTTTTTCTAGCGGGGGGCTTCATGAACACCGGGGAGCTGTTTTTT CASSFFLAGGFMNTGELFF
TRBJ2-7 TRBD1 TRBV6-5 - 15 TGTGCCAGCAGTTACGGGACAGGGGCCTCCTACGAGCAGTACTTC CASSYGTGASYEQYF
TRBJ2-7 TRBD1 TRBV6-1 - 16 TGTGCCAGCAGCGAAGGGCCCGGACAGGGCACCTACGAGCAGTACTTC CASSEGPGQGTYEQYF
TRBJ2-3 TRBD2 TRBV7-6 once 15 TGTGCCAGCAGCTCGACTAGCGGGGGAACAGATACGCAGTATTTT CASSSTSGGTDTQYF
TRBJ1-2 - TRBV7-9 - 15 TGTGCCAGCAGCTTAGGGGGGATAGCTAACTATGGCTACACCTTC CASSLGGIANYGYTF